This TCR beta chain comes out of a study of glioma-infiltrating T cells. Regarding the study as a whole: CDR3 overlap between tissue and blood was very small. Non-neoplastic patients had below-expected tissue-blood divergence, while all gliomas exceeded expectation.

In this sample, this clonotype turned up many times. Its antigen is undetermined. The iRepertoire nested amplicon-rescue multiplex PCR amplified TCR alpha and beta CDR3s from RNA. Input was about 85-450 ng of tissue mRNA or PBMC total RNA. TCRdb fed the multiplex PCR reads into MiXCR, producing one record per CDR3 protein. The table has approximately 190,000 distinct CDR3 sequences, approximately 30% seen once. There are 13 residues in the CDR3. The junction had 7 bases not matched to a gene; V was cut back by 9 bases and J by 8 bases. Germline lookup yields CDR1 ENHRY and CDR2 SYGVKD. Sequenced input: glioma tissue, nonneoplastic brain tissue, or PBMCs (not recorded which). This chain uses TRBV10-3 with TRBJ2-1; TRBD2 matches 10 bases. The TCR was taken from a human donor with low-grade glioma or glioblastoma, undergoing nonglioma brain surgery, or in good health (not recorded which). In DNA form, the CDR3 reads TGTGCCATTCTAGCGGGAGTTGAGGATGAGCAGTTCTTC. Protein: CAILAGVEDEQFF.